A single sample is the source of the 12 T cell receptor beta chains below, sequenced in a study of CD8+ T cells in alopecia areata. After isolation, RNA underwent reverse transcription to generate cDNA as the sequencing template. The method was immunoSEQ multiplex PCR; TCRdb's version includes in-frame clones alone and lacks a portion of them. This sample yields 140,000 to 150,000 clones, of which roughly three fifths are seen a single time; under 6.5% belongs to the top ten. The sample was CD4+ T cells sorted from blood, taken at week 0. These receptors all stem from a human donor with alopecia areata.

This sequence joins TRBV6-4 and TRBJ2-7, with D unresolved. The V end lost 2 bases, the J end lost 0 bases, and 5 bases lay between the germline ends. This CDR3 region has 13 residues. The germline V gene has CDR1 MRHNA and CDR2 SNTAGT. CDR3 coding DNA: TGTGCCAGCAGTGACAGCTCCTCCTACGAGCAGTACTTC. Translating it yields CASSDSSSYEQYF.

The chain recombines TRBV10-3 with TRBJ2-1; TRBD2 agrees at 9 bases. CDR3 length: 14 residues. J lost 3 bases, V lost 10 bases, and 7 bases had no gene match. Germline V gives CDR1 ENHRY, CDR2 SYGVKD. CDR3 amino acids: CATKAGGLYNEQFF. CDR3 sequence (DNA): TGTGCCACCAAAGCGGGGGGTCTCTACAATGAGCAGTTCTTC.

The CDR3 is CASSFDSPTPYGYTF. The CDR3 nucleotides are TGTGCCAGCAGCTTCGACAGTCCGACCCCCTATGGCTACACCTTC. V and J are TRBV6-6 and TRBJ1-2, with a tentative D call TRBD1 (5 bases). Germline CDR1 is MNHNY and CDR2 is SVGAGI (reference sequence). The CDR3 runs 15 residues. Trimming pared 6 bases from V and 4 bases from J, leaving 18 bases between.

This clone was seen more than once but under ten times. The rearrangement joins TRBV7-9 to TRBJ2-4; TRBD2 is a possible D gene (5 bases). The CDR3 length is 14 residues. Between the trimmed V and J ends, which lost 5 bases and 0 bases, there was a span of 8 bases. CDR1 is SEHNR, CDR2 FQNEAQ, per germline (reference sequence). CDR3 nucleotides: TGTGCCAGCAGCCCCCGGGGAGCCAAAAACATTCAGTACTTC. Translated: CASSPRGAKNIQYF.

The chain couples TRBV4-3 to TRBJ2-2, with D unresolved. CDR1 and CDR2 from the germline V gene are LGHNA and YSLEER. The CDR3 length is 15 residues. V lost 0 bases and J lost 1, with 6 bases in between. The CDR3: CASSQDPVNTGELFF. CDR3 DNA: TGCGCCAGCAGCCAAGATCCGGTGAACACCGGGGAGCTGTTTTTT.

The chain links TRBV2 to TRBJ2-1; D is unresolved. V lost 6 bases and J lost 5, with 11 bases in between. Germline V gene sequence: CDR1 SNHLY, CDR2 FYNNEI. CDR3 length: 13 amino acids. The CDR3 is CASSEDHNNEQFF. The CDR3 DNA follows: TGTGCCAGCAGCGAGGACCACAACAATGAGCAGTTCTTC.

This sequence joins TRBV15 and TRBJ1-2; D ambiguous. Trimming shortened V by 1 base and J by 6 bases, and 12 bases separated the two germline ends. The CDR3 is made up of 14 amino acids. Germline V gene sequence: CDR1 LNHNV, CDR2 YYDKDF (reference sequence). The CDR3, as DNA: TGTGCCACCAGCAGAGGACGAAGAGCCGATGGCTACACCTTC. This gives the protein CATSRGRRADGYTF.

J is TRBJ1-6 and V is TRBV2; D gene unclear. Germline V CDR1 and CDR2: SNHLY, FYNNEI. The CDR3 loop spans 13 amino acids. V was shortened by 10 bases and J by 13 bases, with 20 bases between the two germline ends. The DNA for the CDR3 is TGTGCCACCACCCAGGCGCCTGGAGGTCCCCTCCACTTT. Protein sequence: CATTQAPGGPLHF.

This clone appeared a few times. The chain is built from TRBV4-2 and TRBJ1-1; D may be TRBD1 (6 bases). Looked up from germline, CDR1 is LGHNA and CDR2 is YNFKEQ. The germline V and J ends were trimmed by 1 base and 2 bases, with 11 bases remaining between them. The CDR3 spans 15 residues. CDR3 sequence (DNA): TGTGCCAGCAGCCAAGCGCGGGGGGCCAACACTGAAGCTTTCTTT. Encoded protein: CASSQARGANTEAFF.

This CDR3 is CASSLDPTGETQYF. CDR3 in DNA: TGCGCCAGCAGCTTGGACCCCACGGGGGAGACCCAGTACTTC. This chain connects TRBV5-1 to TRBJ2-5; D is possibly TRBD2 (5 bases). Germline values: CDR1 SGHRS, CDR2 YFSETQ. V gave up 0 bases and J gave up 5 bases, with 11 bases separating them. CDR3 size: 14 residues.

This clone has just a few counts. V is TRBV18 and J is TRBJ1-1; 9 bases map to TRBD1. J gave up 5 bases and V 0 bases, and 7 bases lay outside the gene matches. The CDR3 is 16 amino acids. Germline CDR1 KGHSH, CDR2 LQKENI. In DNA, the CDR3 is TGTGCCAGCTCACCACCTAAGGGACAGGGAGTGACTGAAGCTTTCTTT. This gives the protein CASSPPKGQGVTEAFF.

The chain is built from TRBV30 and TRBJ1-4, with a possible D match to TRBD1 (6 bases). V lost 5 bases, J lost 7 bases, and 17 bases lay in between. Germline-derived CDR1 and CDR2 are GTSNPN and SVGIG (reference sequence). The CDR3 is 14 amino acids. The CDR3 bases are TGTGCCTGGGGGCTGAACAGGGTCGGTGAAAAACTGTTTTTT. Its translation is CAWGLNRVGEKLFF.